This T cell receptor beta chain emerged from a study of monozygotic twins with inflammatory bowel disease. Study outcomes and limitations: Similarity of repertoires did not differ between concordant and discordant twins, possibly from limited power. Among IBD patients, TCRbeta diversity (inverse Simpson) was lower than in healthy co-twins.

This CDR3 comprises 15 residues. Comments on this clonotype: What it binds is unknown.

Template-switch reactions added UMIs with a 6-nucleotide sample barcode. Each of TCRalpha and TCRbeta cDNA went through two nested PCRs, lasting approximately 16 and 9 cycles. TCRdb re-called the 5' RACE reads and gives one entry per CDR3 protein, without DNA. Here the sample table reports over 350,000 distinct CDR3 sequences. The chain joins TRBV12-3 or TRBV12-4 to TRBJ2-3. The receptor's source is a human donor with ulcerative colitis or Crohn's disease, or a healthy co-twin of an affected twin (not recorded which). The sequencing input was blood. This CDR3 is CASSLVNRGTDTQYF.